Each of the 5 T cell receptor beta chains below was sequenced from the same sample in a study of blood T cell repertoires in COVID-19. Method: immunoSEQ multiplex PCR; TCRdb's copy keeps in-frame clones and lacks some. Of about 110,000 clones in the sample, under 90% were seen once. The sample consisted of peripheral blood. Every receptor here comes from a woman in her forties or fifties with acute or convalescent COVID-19.

The chain carries TRBV6-5 and TRBJ1-2, with D uncertain. Germline values: CDR1 MNHEY, CDR2 SVGAGI. The CDR3 spans 15 residues. The V gene lost 4 bases and the J gene lost 0 bases, with 12 bases spanning the gap. As DNA, the CDR3 is TGTGCCAGCAGTTCTTATGTCGGAGCTAACTATGGCTACACCTTC. Residues: CASSSYVGANYGYTF.

The chain has TRBV5-1 and TRBJ1-2; unclear D gene. With 0 bases removed from V and 2 bases from J, the gap between germline ends came to 11 bases. The CDR3 is 15 residues long. Germline lookup yields CDR1 SGHRS and CDR2 YFSETQ. CDR3 DNA sequence: TGCGCCAGCAGCTTGGGTCGGACTGCAAACTATGGCTACACCTTC. It is translated as CASSLGRTANYGYTF.

The DNA for the CDR3 is TGTGCCAGCAGCAATACAGGGGGCGCCCCGACAGATACGCAGTATTTT. This gives the protein CASSNTGGAPTDTQYF. The chain uses TRBV28 and TRBJ2-3; 9 positions agree with TRBD1. This CDR3 region has 16 residues. Germline loops: CDR1 MDHEN, CDR2 SYDVKM. V trimming: 6 bases; J trimming: 3 bases; junction bases outside the gene matches: 10.

V and J are TRBV2 and TRBJ2-7; 10 bases agree with TRBD1. The CDR3 sequence is 14 residues long. V trimming: 6 bases; J trimming: 3 bases; junction bases outside the gene matches: 5. Germline V lookup: CDR1 SNHLY, CDR2 FYNNEI. The DNA of the CDR3 is TGTGCCAGCAGGCCCGGACAGGGGGTCTACGAGCAGTACTTC. Translation gives CASRPGQGVYEQYF.

This chain uses TRBV11-2 with TRBJ2-5, with TRBD2 matching 10 bases. V shed 3 bases and J 2 bases; nucleotides not matched to a gene: 15. CDR1 is SGHAT, CDR2 FQNNGV, per germline. CDR3 size: 19 residues. The CDR3: CASSFRWSSGGSLQETQYF. In DNA form, the CDR3 reads TGTGCCAGCAGCTTCAGGTGGTCTAGCGGGGGCTCGCTTCAAGAGACCCAGTACTTC.